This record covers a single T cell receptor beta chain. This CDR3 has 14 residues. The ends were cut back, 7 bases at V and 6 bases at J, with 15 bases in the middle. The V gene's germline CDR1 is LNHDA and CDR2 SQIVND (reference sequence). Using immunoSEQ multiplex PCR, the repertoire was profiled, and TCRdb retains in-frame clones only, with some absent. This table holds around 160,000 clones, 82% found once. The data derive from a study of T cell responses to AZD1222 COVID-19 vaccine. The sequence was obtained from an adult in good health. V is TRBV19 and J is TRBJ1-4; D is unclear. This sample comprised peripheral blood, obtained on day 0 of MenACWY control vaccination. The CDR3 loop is CASTHWRADEKLFF. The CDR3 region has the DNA TGTGCCAGTACCCACTGGAGGGCAGATGAAAAACTGTTTTTT.